The sequence of this T cell receptor (beta chain) was determined in a study of neurological immune-mediated disorders. Via MiXCR, TCRdb re-called the 5' RACE reads, giving one row per CDR3 protein. The table has roughly 30,000 distinct CDR3 sequences, over 4% seen once. In this sample, this clonotype turned up many times. The CDR3 runs 12 residues. With 5 bases removed from V and 3 bases from J, the gap between germline ends came to 11 bases. Germline V gene data show CDR1 as SQVTM and CDR2 as ANQGSEA. The specimen sequenced was PBMCs. The rearrangement links TRBV29-1 to TRBJ2-7; tentative D call: TRBD1 (5 bases). The receptor's source is a man younger than 35 in good health. The CDR3 DNA reads TGCAGCGTTAAAGGGGATAACTACGAGCAGTACTTC. Translation: CSVKGDNYEQYF.